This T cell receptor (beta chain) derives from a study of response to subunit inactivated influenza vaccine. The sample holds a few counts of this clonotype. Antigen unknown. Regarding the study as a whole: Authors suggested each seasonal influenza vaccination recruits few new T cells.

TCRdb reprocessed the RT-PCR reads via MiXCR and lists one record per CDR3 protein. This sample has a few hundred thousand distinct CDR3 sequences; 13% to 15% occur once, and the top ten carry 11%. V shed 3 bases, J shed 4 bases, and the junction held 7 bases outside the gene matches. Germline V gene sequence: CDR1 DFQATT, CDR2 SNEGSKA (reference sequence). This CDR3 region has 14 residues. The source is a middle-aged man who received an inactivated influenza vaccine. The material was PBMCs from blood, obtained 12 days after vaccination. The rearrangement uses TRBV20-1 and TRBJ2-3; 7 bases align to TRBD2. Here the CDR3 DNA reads TGCAGTGCTAGTGACGCGGGAGAGGCAGATACGCAGTATTTT. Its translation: CSASDAGEADTQYF.